This T cell receptor beta chain was profiled in a study of beta chain features in type 1 diabetes. Germline CDR1 and CDR2: ENHRY and SYGVKD. This CDR3 spans 14 amino acids. V was pared by 0 bases and J by 1 base, with 7 bases between. This clone was observed many times. Since all of the isolated RNA was reverse transcribed, expressed TCRB transcripts were what got sequenced. The repertoire was sequenced with immunoSEQ multiplex PCR; TCRdb's copy has only in-frame clones and lacks some. The sample contains around 300,000 clones, about 7.8% of which appear only once. Sequencing input: central memory CD4+ T cells from blood. The rearrangement joins TRBV10-3 to TRBJ2-7; tentatively, D is TRBD2 (5 bases). The sequence came from a young woman in good health. The DNA of the CDR3 is TGTGCCATCAGTGAGTCGGAGGCTTCCTACGAGCAGTACTTC. Its protein is CAISESEASYEQYF.